Listed below are T cell receptor beta chains from one sample, sequenced in a study of blood T cell repertoires in COVID-19. Method: immunoSEQ multiplex PCR; TCRdb's copy keeps in-frame clones and lacks some. The table records roughly 230,000 clones, almost 90% of them present only once. Sequencing used peripheral blood. These TCRs come from a woman in her fifties or sixties with COVID-19, enrolled during active disease. The CDR3 runs from the conserved cysteine through the conserved F or W. A D gene is named only where the DNA matches it firmly. Clone size is given for some rows only: seen once, a few or many times, or a class if the clone is expanded.

>.|TRBJ1-2|TRBV4-1|.
CASSQDLGEGGGGYTF
TGCGCCAGCAGCCAAGATCTTGGTGAAGGGGGTGGAGGCTACACCTTC
>.|TRBJ1-2|TRBV21-1|.
CASSKDHLIYGYTF
TGTGCCAGCAGCAAAGATCACCTAATCTATGGCTACACCTTC
>.|TRBJ1-6|TRBV5-4|.
CASSFRGDNSPLHF
TGTGCCAGCAGCTTTCGGGGTGATAATTCACCCCTCCACTTT
>.|TRBJ1-5|TRBV25-1|.
CASSEVGGGQPQHF
TGTGCCAGCAGTGAGGTGGGAGGAGGGCAGCCCCAGCATTTT
>.|TRBJ2-5|TRBV5-1|TRBD2
CARSLPGTSGGGLETQYF
TGCGCCCGCAGCTTGCCTGGGACTAGCGGGGGGGGACTGGAGACCCAGTACTTC
>few|TRBJ2-5|TRBV5-1|.
CASRAGGYQETQYF
TGCGCCAGCAGGGCTGGGGGGTACCAAGAGACCCAGTACTTC
>.|TRBJ2-5|TRBV7-6|TRBD1
CASRPTGIQTQYF
TGTGCCAGCAGGCCGACAGGGATTCAGACCCAGTACTTC
>.|TRBJ1-3|TRBV18|.
CASSPRSDSGNTIYF
TGTGCCAGCTCACCGCGTTCTGACTCTGGAAACACCATATATTTT
>.|TRBJ1-2|TRBV10-3|.
CAISYSGVDGYTF
TGTGCCATCAGTTATTCGGGGGTTGACGGCTACACCTTC
>few|TRBJ1-5|TRBV7-3|.
CASSLGVNQPQHF
TGTGCCAGCAGCTTGGGAGTTAATCAGCCCCAGCATTTT
>.|TRBJ1-1|TRBV3-1/TRBV3-2|TRBD1
CASSYRDRGTEAFF
TGTGCCAGCAGCTACCGGGACAGGGGCACTGAAGCTTTCTTT
>.|TRBJ1-2|TRBV10-3|.
CAISLVASPGNGYTF
TGTGCCATCAGCCTCGTGGCGAGCCCGGGGAATGGCTACACCTTC
>.|TRBJ1-1|TRBV19|.
CASSPGHPAEAFF
TGTGCCAGTAGTCCGGGACATCCGGCTGAAGCTTTCTTT
>.|TRBJ1-1|TRBV6-5|.
CASSYFGTGNTEAFF
TGTGCCAGCAGTTACTTCGGAACAGGTAACACTGAAGCTTTCTTT
>.|TRBJ2-7|TRBV7-2|TRBD1
CASSLDRGGEQYF
TGTGCCAGCAGCTTAGACAGGGGCGGCGAGCAGTACTTC
>.|TRBJ2-3|TRBV7-9|.
CASSSLSPTDTQYF
TGTGCCAGCAGCTCCCTTTCCCCCACAGATACGCAGTATTTT
>.|TRBJ1-5|TRBV19|TRBD1
CASRDRVEQPQHF
TGTGCCAGCCGGGACAGGGTGGAGCAGCCCCAGCATTTT
>.|TRBJ1-3|TRBV27|.
CASSLNSRFSGNTIYF
TGTGCCAGCAGTTTGAACAGCCGATTCTCTGGAAACACCATATATTTT
>.|TRBJ1-6|TRBV7-8|.
CASSPLGGWNSPLHF
TGTGCCAGCAGCCCACTGGGGGGGTGGAATTCACCCCTCCACTTT
>.|TRBJ1-6|TRBV30|TRBD1
CAWSLQGAWSPLHF
TGTGCCTGGAGCTTACAGGGGGCCTGGTCACCCCTCCACTTT
>.|TRBJ1-2|TRBV5-1|.
CASSFIQDTSIEGYTF
TGCGCCAGCAGCTTTATTCAGGACACCTCCATTGAGGGCTACACCTTC
>.|TRBJ1-2|TRBV11-1|.
CASSRGRGGHGHTF
TGTGCCAGCAGCCGCGGGCGGGGAGGCCATGGCCACACCTTC
>.|TRBJ2-3|TRBV11-3|TRBD2
CASSLGLATDTQYF
TGTGCCAGCAGCTTAGGACTAGCGACAGATACGCAGTATTTT
>.|TRBJ2-2|TRBV6-6|.
CASRDSQNTGELFF
TGTGCCAGCAGGGACAGTCAGAACACCGGGGAGCTGTTTTTT